The T cell receptor beta chain described here comes from a study of T cell repertoires and Cas9 in healthy adults. Concerning this clone: As yet, its antigen is unknown.

Study-level points and caveats: Reportedly, SpCas9-reactive effector T cell proliferation and function were mitigated by SpCas9-reactive Tregs in vitro.

Germline values: CDR1 SEHNR, CDR2 FQNEAQ (reference sequence). Trimming stripped 5 bases from V and 8 bases from J, with 9 bases between. The CDR3 contains 12 residues. Generated by immunoSEQ multiplex PCR, the TCRdb table keeps only in-frame clones and is missing some. The sample lists some 15,000 clones, about 88% seen once, with around 1.5% in the top ten. The chain combines TRBV7-9 with TRBJ1-4; D gene uncertain. The TCR sequence derives from a human donor in good health. The sample taken for sequencing was Tregs (CD4+, CD25+, CD127-, CD137-, CD154-) from PBMCs; culture status not recorded. The chain's CDR3 is CASSQIGEKLFF. Here the CDR3 DNA reads TGTGCCAGCAGCCAAATAGGGGAAAAACTGTTTTTT.